This TCR beta chain originates from a study of blood T cell repertoires in COVID-19. Turning to the study itself: Samples taken during acute and convalescent COVID-19 were collected in the United States, Italy and Spain. In each case, the material was cDNA or gDNA derived from T cells, B-cell-depleted T cells, or PBMCs.

TCRdb's table, derived via immunoSEQ multiplex PCR, lists solely in-frame clones and lacks some. The sample has fewer than 20,000 clones, 88% seen once; the top ten hold about 2.5%. The receptor comes from a human donor in a cohort sampled during active COVID-19. The specimen was peripheral blood.

The CDR3 region is CASSRGGRAYLGELFF. Here the CDR3 DNA reads TGTGCCAGCAGCAGGGGCGGGAGGGCCTACCTCGGGGAGCTGTTTTTT. The chain uses TRBV5-6 and TRBJ2-2, with 9 bases lining up with TRBD2. V shed 4 bases and J 7 bases; nucleotides not matched to a gene: 11. The germline V gene encodes CDR1 SGHDT and CDR2 YYEEEE. The CDR3 has 16 amino acids.